By proportion, the clone carrying this T cell receptor beta chain is medium-sized. Its antigen is not identified. The data derive from a study of neurological immune-mediated disorders. Regarding the study as a whole: There was no clinical or MRI feature that showed an association with the multiple sclerosis repertoire cluster.

It was by 5'RACE with 10-nucleotide random UMIs that the cDNA was made. TCRdb fed the 5' RACE reads into MiXCR, producing one record per CDR3 protein. Of 25,000 to 35,000 distinct CDR3 sequences in the sample, 1.5% were seen once. The clonotype originates from a woman aged 25 to 45 with multiple sclerosis. The sample was PBMCs.

In nucleotides, the CDR3 is TGCGCCAGCAGCTTGATGGGAGAAGAAAAACTGTTTTTT. Translating it yields CASSLMGEEKLFF. The V and J genes are TRBV5-1 and TRBJ1-4, with D unclear. Germline assignment: CDR1 SGHRS and CDR2 YFSETQ. With 1 base removed from V and 8 bases from J, the gap between germline ends came to 9 bases. This CDR3 is built from 13 residues.